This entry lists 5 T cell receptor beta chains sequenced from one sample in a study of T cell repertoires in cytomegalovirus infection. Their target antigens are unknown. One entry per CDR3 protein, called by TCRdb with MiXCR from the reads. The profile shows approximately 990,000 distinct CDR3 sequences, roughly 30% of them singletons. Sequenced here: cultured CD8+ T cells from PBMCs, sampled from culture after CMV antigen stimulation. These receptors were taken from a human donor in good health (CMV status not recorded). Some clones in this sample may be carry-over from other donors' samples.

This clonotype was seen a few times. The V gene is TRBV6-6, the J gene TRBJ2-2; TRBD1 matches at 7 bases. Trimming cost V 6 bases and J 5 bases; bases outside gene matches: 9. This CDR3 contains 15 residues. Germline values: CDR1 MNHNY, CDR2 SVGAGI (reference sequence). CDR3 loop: CASRGRDRETGELFF. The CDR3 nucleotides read TGTGCCAGCAGGGGCCGGGACAGAGAAACCGGGGAGCTGTTTTTT.

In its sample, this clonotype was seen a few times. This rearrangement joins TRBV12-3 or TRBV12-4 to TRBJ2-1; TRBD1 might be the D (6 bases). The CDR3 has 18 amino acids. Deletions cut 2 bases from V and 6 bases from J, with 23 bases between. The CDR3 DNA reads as TGTGCCAGCAGTTTAAGGTGGGGGCCGTCCGAAGCTAGCAATGAGCAGTTCTTC. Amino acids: CASSLRWGPSEASNEQFF.

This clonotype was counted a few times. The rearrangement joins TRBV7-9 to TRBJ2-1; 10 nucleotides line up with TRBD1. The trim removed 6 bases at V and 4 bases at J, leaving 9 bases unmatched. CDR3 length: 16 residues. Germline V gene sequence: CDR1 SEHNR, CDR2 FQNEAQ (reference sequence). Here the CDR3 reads CASSGRDRGQYNEQFF. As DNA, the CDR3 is TGTGCCAGCAGTGGACGGGACAGGGGCCAATACAATGAGCAGTTCTTC.

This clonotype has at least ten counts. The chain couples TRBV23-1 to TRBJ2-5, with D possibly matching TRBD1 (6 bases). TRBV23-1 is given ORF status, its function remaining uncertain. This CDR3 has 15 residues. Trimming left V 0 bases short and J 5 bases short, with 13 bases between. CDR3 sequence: CASSQSRAGVETQYF. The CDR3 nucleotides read TGCGCCAGCAGTCAATCTAGGGCAGGGGTCGAGACCCAGTACTTC.

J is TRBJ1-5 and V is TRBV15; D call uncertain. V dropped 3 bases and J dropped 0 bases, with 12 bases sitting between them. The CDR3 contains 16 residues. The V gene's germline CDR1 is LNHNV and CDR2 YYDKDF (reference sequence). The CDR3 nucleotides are TGTGCCACCAGCAGTGGCGAGGAATATAGCAATCAGCCCCAGCATTTT. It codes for CATSSGEEYSNQPQHF.